This TCR beta chain derives from a study of Ad26.COV2.S vaccination and SARS-CoV-2 variants. Findings and caveats of the study: Vaccinated individuals (as opposed to placebo recipients) had higher spike-specific TCR breadth.

TCRdb's table, derived via immunoSEQ multiplex PCR, lists solely in-frame clones and lacks some. The sample holds 350,000 to 450,000 clones, 92% seen once. On this clone itself: Antigen unknown.

The ends lost 8 bases at V and 8 bases at J; junction bases unmatched: 6. This CDR3 is built from 12 residues. This TCR derives from a human donor who had recovered from COVID-19. The V and J genes are TRBV12-3 or TRBV12-4 and TRBJ2-1; 7 nucleotides agree with TRBD1. The specimen was peripheral blood, collected after recovery from COVID-19. CDR3 loop: CASAYRGDEQFF. The CDR3 bases are TGTGCCAGCGCTTACAGGGGCGATGAGCAGTTCTTC.